This T cell receptor beta chain was sequenced during a study of identical twins. This clonotype has more than one count but fewer than ten. Its antigen remains unidentified. Study-wide findings and caveats: Sharing of beta out-of-frame sequences by twins showed a weaker excess. Twin sharing of out-of-frame TCR alpha was underestimated by models in monozygotic pairs. In zero-insertion analyses, partial confounding could arise from invariant MAIT and iNKT cells.

TCRdb recomputed calls from the 5' RACE reads with MiXCR, one row per CDR3 protein. Altogether hundreds of thousands of distinct CDR3 sequences are present, 6% to 6.5% being singletons, with the ten largest covering under 2%. The TCR sequence derives from a man younger than 35 in good health. The sample was naive T cells sorted from blood.

CDR3 sequence (DNA): TGTGCCAGCAGTACAGGGTTTAGTTCAGATACGCAGTATTTT. Protein: CASSTGFSSDTQYF. The chain uses TRBV12-3 or TRBV12-4 and TRBJ2-3; weak D call: TRBD1 (6 bases). The CDR3 loop spans 14 amino acids. V was clipped by 5 bases and J by 4 bases, with 13 bases between them.